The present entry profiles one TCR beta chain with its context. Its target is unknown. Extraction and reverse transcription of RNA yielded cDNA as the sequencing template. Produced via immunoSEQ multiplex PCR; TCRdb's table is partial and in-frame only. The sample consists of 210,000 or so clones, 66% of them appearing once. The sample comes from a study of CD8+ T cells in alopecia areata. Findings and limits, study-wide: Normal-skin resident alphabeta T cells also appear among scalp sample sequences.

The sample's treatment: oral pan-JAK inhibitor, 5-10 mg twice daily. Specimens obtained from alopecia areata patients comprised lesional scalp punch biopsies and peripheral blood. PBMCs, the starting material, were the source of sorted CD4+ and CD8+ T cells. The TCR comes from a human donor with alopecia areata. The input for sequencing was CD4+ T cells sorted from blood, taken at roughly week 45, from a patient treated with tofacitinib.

The CDR3 loop reads CASSPRTSGGNEQFF. DNA of the CDR3: TGTGCCAGCAGCCCGAGGACTAGCGGGGGCAATGAGCAGTTCTTC. V gene TRBV9 combines with J gene TRBJ2-1, with 13 bases aligning to TRBD2. The CDR3 consists of 15 residues. V gave up 4 bases and J gave up 6 bases; unmatched junction bases: 4. In germline, CDR1 is SGDLS, CDR2 YYNGEE.